One and the same sample provided the 2 T cell receptor beta chains below, sequenced in a study of T cell responses to AZD1222 COVID-19 vaccine. The repertoire was sequenced with immunoSEQ multiplex PCR; TCRdb's copy has only in-frame clones and lacks some. The table records tens of thousands of clones, around 81% of them present only once. The sample in question was peripheral blood, obtained 28 days after the second AZD1222 dose. The source is an adult who received the AZD1222 COVID-19 vaccine.

The J gene is TRBJ1-2, the V gene TRBV28; no definite D call. This CDR3 has 16 residues. Germline assignment: CDR1 MDHEN and CDR2 SYDVKM. V shed 6 bases and J shed 4 bases, with 21 bases lying between them. This CDR3 is CASSSEEASGFYGYTF. The DNA for the CDR3 is TGTGCCAGCAGCTCGGAAGAAGCTTCTGGTTTCTATGGCTACACCTTC.

This clone was counted a single time. This sequence joins TRBV5-1 and TRBJ2-5; 7 bases fit TRBD1. J was trimmed by 2 bases and V by 4 bases; bases with no gene match: 8. Germline loops: CDR1 SGHRS, CDR2 YFSETQ. The CDR3 is 15 residues long. CDR3 bases: TGCGCCAGCAGCAGCACAGGGGAAGGTCAAGAGACCCAGTACTTC. Encoded protein: CASSSTGEGQETQYF.